The 3 T cell receptor beta chains presented below share a single source sample, sequenced in a study of OX40 agonist ivuxolimab in advanced cancers. Assay used: immunoSEQ multiplex PCR; TCRdb lists only in-frame clones, some missing. The sample records about 58,000 clones, about 88% being singletons. The input for sequencing was CD4+ or CD8+ T cells sorted from blood, taken in a trial of the OX40 agonist ivuxolimab. These receptors all stem from an adult with an advanced solid tumor such as melanoma, head and neck, liver or kidney cancer.

The chain employs TRBV25-1 and TRBJ2-3; 8 bases line up with TRBD2. The CDR3 consists of 16 residues. Germline-derived CDR1 and CDR2 are MGHDK and SYGVNS. The junction had 6 bases not matched to a gene; V was cut back by 3 bases and J by 1 base. CDR3 loop: CASSDGLAGGTDTQYF. In nucleotides, the CDR3 is TGTGCCAGCAGTGACGGGCTAGCGGGCGGCACAGATACGCAGTATTTT.

The chain is built from TRBV19 and TRBJ2-1; 12 nucleotides line up with TRBD2. V was pared by 3 bases and J by 3 bases, with 3 bases of the junction left unmatched. Germline CDR1 LNHDA, CDR2 SQIVND (reference sequence). The CDR3 has 16 amino acids. DNA of the CDR3: TGTGCCAGTAGTATGACTAGCGGGAGAGGCTACAATGAGCAGTTCTTC. Translating gives CASSMTSGRGYNEQFF.

This chain links TRBV28 with TRBJ2-7; D not certain. The CDR3 contains 13 residues. Trimming took 3 bases from V and 7 from J, leaving 13 bases between them. CDR1 and CDR2 (germline): MDHEN, SYDVKM. As DNA, the CDR3 is TGTGCCAGCAGTTTTAGCCAGGAACGGGAGCAGTACTTC. Protein sequence: CASSFSQEREQYF.